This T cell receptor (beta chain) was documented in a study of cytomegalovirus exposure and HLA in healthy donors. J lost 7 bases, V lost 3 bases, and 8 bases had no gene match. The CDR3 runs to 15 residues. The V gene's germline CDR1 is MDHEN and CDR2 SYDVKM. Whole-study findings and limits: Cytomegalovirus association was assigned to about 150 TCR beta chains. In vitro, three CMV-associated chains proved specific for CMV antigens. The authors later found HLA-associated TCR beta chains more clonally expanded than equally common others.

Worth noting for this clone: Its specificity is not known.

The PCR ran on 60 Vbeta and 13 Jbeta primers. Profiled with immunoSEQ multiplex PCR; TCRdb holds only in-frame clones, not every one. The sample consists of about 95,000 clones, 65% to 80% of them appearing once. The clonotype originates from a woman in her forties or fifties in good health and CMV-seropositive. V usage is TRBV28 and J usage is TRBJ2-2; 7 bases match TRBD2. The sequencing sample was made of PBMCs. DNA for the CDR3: TGTGCCAGCAGTTTCGGCGGGAGACGGGACGGGGAGCTGTTTTTT. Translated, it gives CASSFGGRRDGELFF.